This is a list of T cell receptor beta chains from one sample in a study of blood T cell repertoires in COVID-19. Produced via immunoSEQ multiplex PCR; TCRdb's table is partial and in-frame only. The data show under 100,000 clones, with about nine tenths seen just once and more than 0.95% held by the top ten. The material sequenced was peripheral blood. These receptors were collected from a human donor in a cohort sampled during active COVID-19. Each CDR3 is given with its conserved first and last residue. D genes are given only for firm matches. Size values are once, few and many counts, or a class for expanded clones, and some rows have none.

cdr3_length,v_call,d_call,clone_size,j_call,cdr3_nt,cdr3_aa
15,TRBV18,TRBD2,once,TRBJ2-3,TGTGCCAGCTCACCGGGGCGGGAGGGCCTGGATACGCAGTATTTT,CASSPGREGLDTQYF
16,TRBV14,.,.,TRBJ2-7,TGTGCCAGCAGCTCCTCGGTCTCCCCCCTAGTATACGAGCAGTACTTC,CASSSSVSPLVYEQYF
12,TRBV3-1/TRBV3-2,.,.,TRBJ1-1,TGTGCCAGCAGCCATACCAGGGAGGTTGCTTTCTTT,CASSHTREVAFF
12,TRBV7-3,.,few,TRBJ2-2,TGTGCCAGCAGCGATAGCACCGGGGAGCTGTTTTTT,CASSDSTGELFF
15,TRBV11-2,TRBD2,.,TRBJ2-1,TGTGCCAGCAGCTTAGATGTAGCGGGATACAATGAGCAGTTCTTC,CASSLDVAGYNEQFF
15,TRBV28,TRBD1,.,TRBJ2-7,TGTGCCAGCAGTTTATTGGGACAGGTGACGGACGAGCAGTACTTC,CASSLLGQVTDEQYF
15,TRBV11-3,TRBD2,.,TRBJ2-7,TGTGCCAGCAGCTCGGGGACTAGCGGGAGCAACGAGCAGTACTTC,CASSSGTSGSNEQYF
15,TRBV5-1,TRBD1,.,TRBJ1-1,TGCGCCAGCAGCGTAAGGACAGGTGGAGAGACTGAAGCTTTCTTT,CASSVRTGGETEAFF
16,TRBV5-4,TRBD2,.,TRBJ2-7,TGTGCCAGCAGCTTTCGGTCGCTAGCGGGGTCTGGGGAGCAGTACTTC,CASSFRSLAGSGEQYF
17,TRBV7-8,TRBD2,.,TRBJ2-2,TGTGCCAGCACCAGGGGAAGCGGGAGTGGGTACACCGGGGAGCTGTTTTTT,CASTRGSGSGYTGELFF
15,TRBV5-6,.,.,TRBJ1-2,TGTGCCAGCAGCTTTTACGGACAGATTAACTATGGCTACACCTTC,CASSFYGQINYGYTF
14,TRBV5-1,.,.,TRBJ2-1,TGCGCCAGCAGCTTGGACAGGGTAGGGAATGAGCAGTTCTTC,CASSLDRVGNEQFF
16,TRBV7-9,TRBD2,.,TRBJ2-2,TGTGCCAGCAGCTTAGCGGGCGGGAGACGAACCGGGGAGCTGTTTTTT,CASSLAGGRRTGELFF
13,TRBV5-1,.,.,TRBJ1-2,TGCGCCAGCAGCTTGGAGCCCGCAGGCCAGAACACCTTC,CASSLEPAGQNTF
11,TRBV20-1,.,.,TRBJ2-1,TGCAGTGCCCCCCTAAACGGTGAGCAGTTCTTC,CSAPLNGEQFF
13,TRBV29-1,TRBD2,.,TRBJ2-1,TGCAGCGGGAGCGGGAGGACAGACAATGAGCAGTTCTTC,CSGSGRTDNEQFF
12,TRBV28,TRBD1,.,TRBJ1-1,TGTGCCAGCAGTTACAGGGGCCGAAGTGATTTCTTT,CASSYRGRSDFF
15,TRBV2,.,.,TRBJ1-4,TGTGCCAGCACCAGGAGGGGAACGTCGGGAGAAAAACTGTTTTTT,CASTRRGTSGEKLFF
14,TRBV28,.,.,TRBJ1-2,TGTGCCCGCCGACGGGGGGGGGACAACTATGGCTACACCTTC,CARRRGGDNYGYTF
14,TRBV6-5,.,.,TRBJ1-1,TGTGCCACGGCGGACAGCTTCATGAACACTGAAGCTTTCTTT,CATADSFMNTEAFF
15,TRBV28,TRBD1,.,TRBJ1-5,TGTGCCAGCAGGATACAGGGGGCTCGAGGGCAGCCCCAGCATTTT,CASRIQGARGQPQHF
13,TRBV3-1/TRBV3-2,TRBD1,.,TRBJ2-7,TGTGCCAGCACTTCGGACAGGGAAAACGAGCAGTACTTC,CASTSDRENEQYF
14,TRBV2,.,.,TRBJ2-7,TGTGCCAGCAGTGGGGGCAGACCACATTACGAGCAGTACTTC,CASSGGRPHYEQYF
15,TRBV15,.,.,TRBJ2-3,TGTGCCACCAGCAGAGATGGGGCTGGGCGAGATACGCAGTATTTT,CATSRDGAGRDTQYF
15,TRBV6-1,.,.,TRBJ2-7,TGTGCCAGCAGTGAAGGATCATTCTATTCCTACGAGCAGTACTTC,CASSEGSFYSYEQYF
17,TRBV9,TRBD1,.,TRBJ1-3,TGTGCCAGCAGCGCAACTACGGGGACAGCCGCTGGAAACACCATATATTTT,CASSATTGTAAGNTIYF
14,TRBV18,TRBD1,.,TRBJ2-3,TGTGCCAGCTCACCAGGACAGGGAGGAGTGACGCAGTATTTT,CASSPGQGGVTQYF
14,TRBV24-1,.,.,TRBJ2-7,TGTGCCTCCATCCAGGGCTTAAGCTCCTACGAGCAGTACTTC,CASIQGLSSYEQYF
13,TRBV3-1/TRBV3-2,.,.,TRBJ2-1,TGTGCCACCGCGGCGGAATCCTACAATGAGCAGTTCTTC,CATAAESYNEQFF
16,TRBV24-1,TRBD1,.,TRBJ2-1,TGTGCCACCAGTGATCCGGGACAGGGGCTTCACAATGAGCAGTTCTTC,CATSDPGQGLHNEQFF
17,TRBV15,.,.,TRBJ2-5,TGTGCCACCAGCAGGAGTCTTCCCAGGGGGGCAGGGGAGACCCAGTACTTC,CATSRSLPRGAGETQYF